The T cell receptor (beta chain) under discussion was sequenced for a study of shared clonotypes between healthy human individuals. Measured with immunoSEQ multiplex PCR; TCRdb has only the in-frame clones, and not every one. Among around 300,000 clones listed, 87% were seen once. Trimming cost V 1 base and J 9 bases; bases outside gene matches: 5. The CDR3 is made up of 15 amino acids. Per the germline V gene, CDR1 is SGHVS and CDR2 is FNYEAQ. The rearrangement joins TRBV7-6 to TRBJ2-1; 11 bases align to TRBD2. The specimen was memory CD8+ T cells sorted from blood. Subset reported: CD45RO+ cells pooled with CCR7-negative TemRA cells. The receptor was derived from a man younger than 35 in good health. CDR3 loop: CASSLEVTSGAEQFF. CDR3 in DNA: TGTGCCAGCAGCTTAGAGGTGACTAGCGGGGCTGAGCAGTTCTTC.